This T cell receptor beta chain appears in the sequencing data of a study of blood T cell repertoires in COVID-19. Study-level information: Researchers got acute and convalescent COVID-19 samples from the United States, Italy and Spain.

CDR1 is GTSNPN and CDR2 is SVGIG in the germline V gene (reference sequence). The CDR3 runs to 12 residues. V was cut by 2 bases and J by 3 bases, with 8 bases left in between. Method: immunoSEQ multiplex PCR; TCRdb's copy keeps in-frame clones and lacks some. This sample has around 470,000 clones, with about 91% found just once. This clonotype was sampled from a young man with COVID-19, enrolled during active disease. The sequenced sample consisted of peripheral blood. The rearrangement links TRBV30 to TRBJ2-7, with unresolved D. CDR3 sequence (DNA): TGTGCCTGGAGTTCTCTTAACTACGAGCAGTACTTC. This translates into CAWSSLNYEQYF. Drawing the rest from reference TRBV30 and TRBJ2-7, the complete variable domain is SQTIHQWPATLVQPVGSPLSLECTVEGTSNPNLYWYRQAAGRGLQLLFYSVGIGQISSEVPQNLSASRPQDRQFILSSKKLLLSDSGFYLCAWSSLNYEQYFGPGTRLTVT.